These 15 T cell receptor beta chains share one sample of origin, sequenced in a study of cytomegalovirus exposure and HLA in healthy donors. Vbeta (60) and Jbeta (13) primers were used in the PCR. TCRdb keeps only in-frame clones here, not all; method: immunoSEQ multiplex PCR. The sample lists around 99,000 clones; approximately 57% were seen once. The sequenced sample consisted of PBMCs. These receptors all stem from a woman aged 25 to 39 in good health and CMV-seronegative.

This clone was found once. The J gene is TRBJ2-3, the V gene TRBV7-2, with TRBD2 as a possible D gene (5 bases). Per the germline V gene, CDR1 is SGHTA and CDR2 is FQGNSA. The CDR3 length is 12 residues. Trimming removed 5 bases at V and 4 bases at J, with 7 bases between. CDR3 protein: CASSVLADTQYF. DNA of the CDR3: TGTGCCAGCAGCGTACTAGCAGATACGCAGTATTTT.

On this clone: This sample includes further DNA sequences coding for the same CDR3. V and J are TRBV18 and TRBJ2-7; tentative D call: TRBD2 (5 bases). The CDR3 runs 12 residues. Germline CDR1 is KGHSH and CDR2 is LQKENI. Trimming shortened V by 2 bases and J by 4 bases, and 6 bases separated the two germline ends. The CDR3 bases are TGTGCCAGCTCACCAGAGGGTTACGAGCAGTACTTC. This translates into CASSPEGYEQYF.

The chain has TRBV5-1 and TRBJ2-7; 9 bases are shared with TRBD1. V lost 4 bases and J lost 4; bases outside the gene matches: 6. The CDR3 is made up of 14 amino acids. From germline, CDR1 is SGHRS and CDR2 YFSETQ. CDR3 nucleotide sequence: TGCGCCAGCAGCCCGGGACAGGGAGGTTACGAGCAGTACTTC. Amino acids: CASSPGQGGYEQYF.

This chain joins TRBV30 and TRBJ2-7, with 7 bases that match TRBD2. This CDR3 contains 13 residues. Germline V gene lookup returns CDR1 GTSNPN and CDR2 SVGIG (reference sequence). With V trimmed by 2 bases and J by 4 bases, 5 bases remained unmatched. This CDR3 reads CAWSRGVQYEQYF. The CDR3 coding sequence is TGTGCCTGGAGTCGGGGGGTTCAGTACGAGCAGTACTTC.

The V and J genes are TRBV6-1 and TRBJ2-5; TRBD2 aligns across 8 bases. Unmatched junction bases numbered 12, after V lost 2 bases and J lost 4 bases. CDR3 length equals 17 residues. The germline V gene has CDR1 MNHNS and CDR2 SASEGT. The CDR3 DNA follows: TGTGCCAGCAGTGAATCTTCTAGGGGACTAGTGGGAGAGACCCAGTACTTC. Translated, it gives CASSESSRGLVGETQYF.

This sequence joins TRBV7-8 and TRBJ2-7; a weak D match, TRBD1 (5 bases). The germline V gene encodes CDR1 SGHVS and CDR2 FQNEAQ. Trimming stripped 2 bases from V and 6 bases from J, with 17 bases between. This CDR3 comprises 15 residues. The CDR3 loop reads CASSLQGSISPEQYF. The CDR3 DNA reads TGTGCCAGCAGCTTACAGGGAAGTATATCTCCCGAGCAGTACTTC.

The J gene is TRBJ2-7, the V gene TRBV2; the match to TRBD1 covers 8 bases. The V gene's germline CDR1 is SNHLY and CDR2 FYNNEI. There are 12 residues in the CDR3. Unmatched junction bases numbered 5, after V lost 2 bases and J lost 11 bases. The CDR3 spells CASSENRDRKYF. CDR3 sequence (DNA): TGTGCCAGCAGTGAAAATAGGGACAGGAAGTACTTC.

V is TRBV10-3 and J is TRBJ2-2; 7 bases are a match to TRBD1. The germline gives CDR1 ENHRY, CDR2 SYGVKD. V lost 7 bases and J lost 4; bases outside the gene matches: 6. The CDR3 spans 14 residues. In DNA, the CDR3 is TGTGCCATCAACACAGGGGTGGGCACCGGGGAGCTGTTTTTT. It specifies CAINTGVGTGELFF.

The genes are TRBV6-5 and TRBJ1-5; 10 bases are a match to TRBD1. The CDR3 is 15 amino acids. Germline V CDR1 and CDR2: MNHEY, SVGAGI. V dropped 6 bases and J dropped 4; count of bases not matched to a gene: 6. DNA of the CDR3: TGTGCCAGCAGACCGGGACAGGGGAAGAATCAGCCCCAGCATTTT. This gives the protein CASRPGQGKNQPQHF.

The rearrangement uses TRBV6-5 and TRBJ1-2, with 7 bases that match TRBD1. Trimming took 4 bases from V and 7 from J; bases not matched to a gene: 6. Germline V gene data show CDR1 as MNHEY and CDR2 as SVGAGI. CDR3 length: 13 amino acids. CDR3 DNA: TGTGCCAGCAGTTTACAGGGGAGAGGTGGCTACACCTTC. Translated: CASSLQGRGGYTF.

This clone counts as medium-sized. The J gene is TRBJ1-5, the V gene TRBV19, with D perhaps matching TRBD1 (6 bases). The V end lost 5 bases, the J end lost 4 bases, and 9 bases lay between the germline ends. This CDR3 region has 13 residues. The germline CDR1 and CDR2 sequences are LNHDA and SQIVND (reference sequence). CDR3 in amino acids: CASSQDSNQPQHF. The CDR3 region has the DNA TGTGCCAGTAGTCAGGACAGTAATCAGCCCCAGCATTTT.

This clone occurred once. The chain has TRBV28 and TRBJ1-3; D is unresolved. Trimming left V 0 bases short and J 4 bases short, with 16 bases between. The CDR3 length is 17 residues. Germline CDR1 is MDHEN and CDR2 is SYDVKM. CDR3 loop: CASSLWSLLRRGNTIYF. The CDR3 DNA sequence: TGTGCCAGCAGTTTATGGTCTCTTTTGAGGCGAGGAAACACCATATATTTT.

The chain has TRBV28 and TRBJ2-7; a possible D gene is TRBD2 (5 bases). V shed 7 bases and J shed 7 bases, with 20 bases lying between them. CDR1 and CDR2 from the germline V gene are MDHEN and SYDVKM. This CDR3 has 14 residues. The CDR3 loop reads CASTLPTTRGEQYF. The DNA of the CDR3 is TGTGCCAGCACCCTCCCCACTACACGGGGTGAGCAGTACTTC.

This chain connects TRBV27 to TRBJ2-3, with 8 positions matching TRBD1. The germline V gene has CDR1 MNHEY and CDR2 SMNVEV (reference sequence). The junction had 15 bases not matched to a gene; V was cut back by 5 bases and J by 2 bases. The CDR3 sequence is 18 residues long. The CDR3 nucleotides are TGTGCCAGCAGTCGGGCCCCTAGGACAGGGTCAATCACAGATACGCAGTATTTT. Protein product: CASSRAPRTGSITDTQYF.

This chain links TRBV4-3 with TRBJ2-7; TRBD2 matches 7 bases. The CDR3 has 16 amino acids. Trimming took 1 base from V and 3 from J; bases not matched to a gene: 9. Per the germline V gene, CDR1 is LGHNA and CDR2 is YSLEER. The CDR3 is CASSQGSVGGGYEQYF. The CDR3 DNA follows: TGCGCCAGCAGCCAAGGATCGGTTGGGGGGGGCTACGAGCAGTACTTC.